Below are 31 T cell receptor beta chains sequenced from a single sample in a study of cytomegalovirus exposure and HLA in healthy donors. The PCR had 60 Vbeta and 13 Jbeta primers. The method was immunoSEQ multiplex PCR; TCRdb's version includes in-frame clones alone and lacks a portion of them. The repertoire holds roughly 120,000 clones, with 70% as singletons. Sequencing input: PBMCs. The receptors come from a man aged 25-40 years in good health and CMV-seropositive.

This clone ranks as medium-sized. J is TRBJ2-6 and V is TRBV6-4; D possibly corresponds to TRBD2 (6 bases). This CDR3 spans 17 amino acids. V lost 3 bases, J lost 0 bases, and 12 bases lay in between. Germline lookup yields CDR1 MRHNA and CDR2 SNTAGT. CDR3 sequence reads: CASSDEGLNSGANVLTF. DNA for the CDR3: TGTGCCAGCAGTGATGAGGGACTGAACTCTGGGGCCAACGTCCTGACTTTC.

The chain joins TRBV2 to TRBJ1-2, with 8 bases lining up with TRBD1. This CDR3 has 14 residues. V was clipped by 5 bases and J by 8 bases; unmatched bases: 10. Germline assignment: CDR1 SNHLY and CDR2 FYNNEI. Here the CDR3 DNA reads TGTGCCAGCAGTTCCGCGACAGGGGTGACGGGCTACACCTTC. Translation: CASSSATGVTGYTF.

This chain links TRBV9 with TRBJ2-6; 15 positions agree with TRBD2. V trimming: 2 bases; J trimming: 3 bases; junction bases outside the gene matches: 3. The CDR3 sequence is 18 residues long. The germline gives CDR1 SGDLS, CDR2 YYNGEE. CDR3 sequence (DNA): TGTGCCAGCAGCGTCCGGACTAGCGGGGGGGATGGGGCCAACGTCCTGACTTTC. This sequence encodes CASSVRTSGGDGANVLTF. Together with reference TRBV9 and TRBJ2-6, the CDR3 gives the full variable domain: DSGVTQTPKHLITATGQRVTLRCSPRSGDLSVYWYQQSLDQGLQFLIQYYNGEERAKGNILERFSAQQFPDLHSELNLSSLELGDSALYFCASSVRTSGGDGANVLTFGAGSRLTVL.

This clone was observed once. CDR3 DNA sequence: TGTGCCAGCAGCTCACACAGGGGGCCCTTCAGCGTTGACGGGTCACCCCTCCACTTT. It is translated as CASSSHRGPFSVDGSPLHF. The chain joins TRBV7-2 to TRBJ1-6, with TRBD1 matching over 9 bases. The J segment lost 10 bases and the V segment lost 4 bases, leaving 20 bases of the junction unmatched. CDR1 is SGHTA and CDR2 is FQGNSA in the germline V gene. This CDR3 spans 19 amino acids.

This chain connects TRBV19 to TRBJ2-1; 10 nucleotides match TRBD2. Germline V gene lookup returns CDR1 LNHDA and CDR2 SQIVND (reference sequence). With V trimmed by 5 bases and J by 10 bases, 5 bases remained unmatched. The CDR3 is 13 amino acids. CDR3 sequence reads: CASSPETSGEQFF. The CDR3 coding sequence is TGTGCCAGTAGTCCCGAGACTAGCGGGGAGCAGTTCTTC. Variable domain in full (rest from reference TRBV19 and TRBJ2-1): DGGITQSPKYLFRKEGQNVTLSCEQNLNHDAMYWYRQDPGQGLRLIYYSQIVNDFQKGDIAEGYSVSREKKESFPLTVTSAQKNPTAFYLCASSPETSGEQFFGPGTRLTVL.

The genes are TRBV6-1 and TRBJ1-2, with D unclear. V was trimmed by 6 bases and J by 4 bases, leaving 18 bases between them. This CDR3 has 15 amino acids. In germline, CDR1 is MNHNS, CDR2 SASEGT. CDR3 protein: CASSRFILNFYGYTF. The CDR3 nucleotides read TGTGCCAGCAGCCGTTTCATTCTGAACTTCTATGGCTACACCTTC.

This chain joins TRBV29-1 and TRBJ2-2; the match to TRBD2 covers 9 bases. This CDR3 has 16 residues. Trimming at V came to 0 bases and at J to 5 bases, leaving 7 bases not matched to a gene. Looked up from germline, CDR1 is SQVTM and CDR2 is ANQGSEA. CDR3 loop: CSVEEAGGRFTGELFF. In nucleotides, the CDR3 is TGCAGCGTTGAAGAAGCGGGAGGCCGTTTTACCGGGGAGCTGTTTTTT.

Turning to this clone: The junction departs from the called germline gene at one end, perhaps through a read error. V usage is TRBV10-3 and J usage is TRBJ2-1, with TRBD1 identical over 10 bases. This CDR3 comprises 16 residues. The germline V gene has CDR1 ENHRY and CDR2 SYGVKD. The CDR3 nucleotides read TGTGCCATCAGTAAGTCGGGACAGGGGATCTACAATGAGCAGTTCTTC. This codes for CAISKSGQGIYNEQFF.

A remark on this clone: Other DNA sequences in the same sample also yield this CDR3. The chain uses TRBV28 and TRBJ1-2; 7 nucleotides agree with TRBD1. The CDR3 runs 13 residues. Germline V lookup: CDR1 MDHEN, CDR2 SYDVKM. V shed 5 bases and J 7 bases; nucleotides not matched to a gene: 7. The CDR3 protein is CASSLDRAGGYTF. CDR3 coding DNA: TGTGCCAGCAGTCTAGACAGGGCTGGTGGCTACACCTTC.

V is TRBV4-3 and J is TRBJ2-3; TRBD2 might be the D (6 bases). Germline V lookup: CDR1 LGHNA, CDR2 YSLEER. CDR3 length: 16 amino acids. Trimming stripped 0 bases from V and 1 base from J, with 11 bases between. CDR3 DNA: TGCGCCAGCAGCCAAGAGGTGGGAGGCCGCACAGATACGCAGTATTTT. It codes for CASSQEVGGRTDTQYF.

The chain uses TRBV7-9 and TRBJ2-3; maybe TRBD2 (5 bases). CDR1 is SEHNR, CDR2 FQNEAQ, per germline (reference sequence). The CDR3 is 12 residues long. V lost 3 bases to trimming and J lost 4 bases, with 5 bases between them. In DNA form, the CDR3 reads TGTGCCAGCAGCTTCGGGGCAGATACGCAGTATTTT. Encoded protein: CASSFGADTQYF.

This clone turned up a few times. The genes are TRBV2 and TRBJ2-5, with D possibly TRBD1 on 6 matching bases. The V end lost 6 bases, the J end lost 3 bases, and 17 bases lay between the germline ends. This CDR3 comprises 15 residues. Germline V gene sequence: CDR1 SNHLY, CDR2 FYNNEI. Here the CDR3 DNA reads TGTGCCAGCAGATTGAACAGGGTAGGGAAAGAGACCCAGTACTTC. Translation: CASRLNRVGKETQYF.

The J gene is TRBJ1-2, the V gene TRBV11-2, with D hard to call. The germline CDR1 and CDR2 sequences are SGHAT and FQNNGV. The ends were cut back, 1 base at V and 2 bases at J, with 11 bases in the middle. This CDR3 spans 15 amino acids. For the CDR3, the DNA is TGTGCCAGCAGCTTAGTTGCTGGCGGAAACTATGGCTACACCTTC. It codes for CASSLVAGGNYGYTF.

This clone occurred once. The chain carries TRBV9 and TRBJ2-1; D may be TRBD1 (6 bases). CDR1 SGDLS and CDR2 YYNGEE come from the germline V gene. Trimming left V 2 bases short and J 3 bases short, with 12 bases between. The length of the CDR3 is 15 residues. The CDR3 bases are TGTGCCAGCAGCGTCGAAGGGGGATTCTACAATGAGCAGTTCTTC. Residues: CASSVEGGFYNEQFF.

This chain links TRBV29-1 with TRBJ1-1, with 8 positions matching TRBD1. Germline loops: CDR1 SQVTM, CDR2 ANQGSEA. The CDR3 spans 14 residues. V trimming: 7 bases; J trimming: 2 bases; junction bases outside the gene matches: 9. The CDR3 region is CSASIGQGNTEAFF. In DNA form, the CDR3 reads TGCAGCGCTAGTATAGGACAGGGCAACACTGAAGCTTTCTTT.

This rearrangement joins TRBV5-6 to TRBJ2-2; perhaps TRBD2 as D (5 bases). CDR3 length: 16 residues. Germline-derived CDR1 and CDR2 are SGHDT and YYEEEE. Trimming removed 4 bases at V and 5 bases at J, with 18 bases between. CDR3 DNA sequence: TGTGCCAGCAGCACCCCCACGGGGAAGAGGACCGGGGAGCTGTTTTTT. It codes for CASSTPTGKRTGELFF.

The V call is TRBV4-1, the J call TRBJ1-6; D is uncertain. Germline V CDR1 and CDR2: MGHRA, YSYEKL. V was trimmed by 0 bases and J by 10 bases, leaving 7 bases between them. The CDR3 covers 13 residues. The CDR3 is CASSQDSRSPLHF. CDR3 nucleotide sequence: TGCGCCAGCAGCCAAGATTCGCGCTCACCCCTCCACTTT.

This clone was seen only once. A junction end diverges from the germline sequence, so it may reflect a read error. The chain carries TRBV7-7 and TRBJ1-1; weak D call: TRBD1 (6 bases). Germline V gives CDR1 SSHAT, CDR2 FNYEAQ (reference sequence). CDR3 length equals 13 residues. The CDR3 loop is CASSLDDRSEAFF. The DNA of the CDR3 is TGTGCTAGCAGCTTAGATGACAGGAGTGAAGCTTTCTTT. Full variable domain (rest looked up from reference TRBV7-7 and TRBJ1-1): GAGVSQSPRYKVTKRGQDVTLRCDPISSHATLYWYQQALGQGPEFLTYFNYEAQPDKSGLPSDRFSAERPEGSISTLTIQRTEQRDSAMYRCASSLDDRSEAFFGQGTRLTVV.

The V gene is TRBV4-3, the J gene TRBJ2-5; maybe TRBD2 (6 bases). Germline assignment: CDR1 LGHNA and CDR2 YSLEER. The CDR3 covers 16 residues. The germline V and J ends were trimmed by 0 bases and 5 bases, with 16 bases remaining between them. CDR3 region: CASSQDRVGGGETQYF. The CDR3 coding sequence is TGCGCCAGCAGCCAAGATCGAGTAGGAGGAGGGGAGACCCAGTACTTC.

This chain joins TRBV19 and TRBJ2-1; a weak D match, TRBD2 (7 bases). The CDR3 contains 15 residues. Trimming took 5 bases from V and 5 from J, leaving 16 bases between them. Per germline, CDR1 LNHDA and CDR2 SQIVND (reference sequence). In DNA form, the CDR3 reads TGTGCCAGTAGTCTGGGAGGGGGGGGGCACAATGAGCAGTTCTTC. This codes for CASSLGGGGHNEQFF.

The V call is TRBV2, the J call TRBJ1-1; TRBD1 matches at 10 bases. The V segment lost 5 bases and the J segment 0 bases; nucleotides outside the gene matches: 12. CDR1 is SNHLY and CDR2 is FYNNEI in the germline V gene. The CDR3 is 18 amino acids. CDR3 sequence: CASSPLGQGVRLNTEAFF. The CDR3 nucleotides read TGTGCCAGCAGTCCCCTCGGACAGGGGGTTCGATTGAACACTGAAGCTTTCTTT.

The gene calls are TRBV27 and TRBJ2-1; 10 positions match TRBD1. The CDR3 length is 11 residues. With V trimmed by 6 bases and J by 15 bases, 5 bases remained unmatched. Germline V gives CDR1 MNHEY, CDR2 SMNVEV (reference sequence). The CDR3 sequence is CASSSTGGWFF. CDR3 nucleotides: TGTGCCAGCAGCTCGACAGGGGGCTGGTTCTTC.

V usage is TRBV4-1 and J usage is TRBJ1-3; TRBD1 aligns across 7 bases. The CDR3 totals 15 residues. With 5 bases clipped from V and 2 bases from J, the junction kept 6 bases outside the gene matches. CDR1 is MGHRA, CDR2 YSYEKL, per germline. The CDR3 protein is CASSLGQPTGNTIYF. For the CDR3, the DNA is TGCGCCAGCAGCTTGGGACAGCCCACTGGAAACACCATATATTTT.

This chain connects TRBV27 to TRBJ1-4; possibly TRBD1 for D (6 bases). Per the germline V gene, CDR1 is MNHEY and CDR2 is SMNVEV (reference sequence). CDR3 length equals 14 residues. The V end lost 4 bases, the J end lost 6 bases, and 12 bases lay between the germline ends. In nucleotides, the CDR3 is TGTGCCAGCAGTTCAGGGGAACTAGATGAAAAACTGTTTTTT. It translates to CASSSGELDEKLFF.

The chain has TRBV19 and TRBJ2-3, with 9 nucleotides matching TRBD2. The germline V gene encodes CDR1 LNHDA and CDR2 SQIVND (reference sequence). The length of the CDR3 is 16 residues. V shed 2 bases and J 6 bases; nucleotides not matched to a gene: 9. The CDR3, as DNA: TGTGCCAGTAGTATATCCCCCAGCGGGGGGCGGGATACGCAGTATTTT. It encodes CASSISPSGGRDTQYF.

The chain couples TRBV27 to TRBJ2-7; 14 nucleotides match TRBD2. V dropped 3 bases and J dropped 1; count of bases not matched to a gene: 8. Looked up from germline, CDR1 is MNHEY and CDR2 is SMNVEV (reference sequence). The CDR3 is 18 amino acids. This CDR3 reads CASSLPRLAGGESYEQYV. DNA of the CDR3: TGTGCCAGCAGTTTGCCGAGACTAGCGGGAGGGGAATCCTACGAGCAGTACGTC.

The sample holds one count of this clone. V and J are TRBV28 and TRBJ1-1, with 7 bases identical to TRBD1. Looked up from germline, CDR1 is MDHEN and CDR2 is SYDVKM. The CDR3 has 14 residues. V trimming: 1 base; J trimming: 6 bases; junction bases outside the gene matches: 5. The CDR3 loop is CASSLYRGVAEAFF. In nucleotides, the CDR3 is TGTGCCAGCAGTTTATACAGGGGAGTTGCTGAAGCTTTCTTT.

The CDR3 is CASSVEGRSNQPQHF. CDR3 coding DNA: TGTGCCAGCAGTGTTGAGGGTCGTAGCAATCAGCCCCAGCATTTT. V is TRBV2 and J is TRBJ1-5; D is ambiguous. Germline assignment: CDR1 SNHLY and CDR2 FYNNEI. The V and J ends lost 4 bases and 0 bases respectively, with 10 bases between them. The CDR3 contains 15 residues.

The chain joins TRBV6-4 to TRBJ2-1; 8 nucleotides match TRBD2. Germline CDR1 and CDR2: MRHNA and SNTAGT. Unmatched junction bases numbered 12, after V lost 2 bases and J lost 0 bases. The CDR3 has 19 amino acids. The DNA of the CDR3 is TGTGCCAGCAGTGACAATGGGCTAGCGGGTTCCGGCTCCTACAATGAGCAGTTCTTC. Translation gives CASSDNGLAGSGSYNEQFF.

This chain links TRBV2 with TRBJ2-1; possible D gene TRBD1, 6 bases. Trimming cost V 5 bases and J 4 bases, with 9 bases left between them. The CDR3 has 13 residues. From germline, CDR1 is SNHLY and CDR2 FYNNEI. This chain's CDR3 is CASSTGQYNEQFF. The CDR3 coding sequence is TGTGCCAGCAGTACCGGACAGTACAATGAGCAGTTCTTC.

This clone was detected only a few times. The same CDR3 arises from other DNA sequences in this sample as well. V is TRBV2 and J is TRBJ1-5, with D perhaps matching TRBD1 (5 bases). With 4 bases removed from V and 3 bases from J, the gap between germline ends came to 13 bases. CDR1 is SNHLY and CDR2 is FYNNEI in the germline V gene. The CDR3 runs to 15 residues. CDR3 sequence (DNA): TGTGCCAGCAGTGTAAACAGGCCGTCCAATCAGCCCCAGCATTTT. The encoded protein is CASSVNRPSNQPQHF. Combining the CDR3 with reference TRBV2 and TRBJ1-5 gives the whole variable domain EPEVTQTPSHQVTQMGQEVILRCVPISNHLYFYWYRQILGQKVEFLVSFYNNEISEKSEIFDDQFSVERPDGSNFTLKIRSTKLEDSAMYFCASSVNRPSNQPQHFGDGTRLSIL.